Each of the 26 T cell receptor beta chains below was sequenced from the same sample in a study of Ad26.COV2.S vaccination and SARS-CoV-2 variants (dated by TCRdb to the early 2020s). The receptor library was made with the immunoSEQ multiplex PCR assay. TCRdb stores this immuneACCESS table with in-frame sequences only. Part of the clones is absent; in the studies checked, under half of the shortfall reflects unresolved V genes, and no reason is known for the rest. The table for this sample lists just under 250,000 clones; 88% of them were counted only once. Approximately 12% of the sample belongs to the ten largest clones. The sample's treatment or condition label, in plain terms: over 15 received Ad26.COV2.S at low or high dose, single or two shots; 5 received placebo; per-sample allocation not given. For vaccine and placebo recipients, the sequenced repertoires came from samples collected on day 63 after the first injection.

The sequences come from peripheral blood, collected in a trial of Ad26.COV2.S vaccine versus placebo. Every receptor here comes from a person aged 18 to 59 who received the Ad26.COV2.S COVID-19 vaccine or a placebo.

In this sample, this clone turned up once. The rearrangement links TRBV7-9 to TRBJ2-7; 10 nucleotides match TRBD1. V lost 0 bases, J lost 4 bases, and 6 bases stayed unmatched. Germline V gene data show CDR1 as SEHNR and CDR2 as FQNEAQ (reference sequence). The CDR3 contains 16 residues. CDR3 in DNA: TGTGCCAGCAGCTTAGCGCTGACAGGGGGCTTATACGAGCAGTACTTC. It codes for CASSLALTGGLYEQYF.

The J gene is TRBJ2-3, the V gene TRBV13; TRBD2 agrees at 8 bases. The CDR3 runs 20 residues. V lost 2 bases and J lost 0; bases outside the gene matches: 16. Germline CDR1 and CDR2: PRHDT and FYEKMQ (reference sequence). CDR3 region: CASSLRGGGPATWSTDTQYF. CDR3 bases: TGTGCCAGCAGCTTACGAGGCGGGGGGCCGGCTACGTGGAGCACAGATACGCAGTATTTT.

The CDR3 reads CASSLQGGGSYEQYF. Written as DNA, the CDR3 is TGTGCCAGCAGTTTACAGGGAGGAGGTAGCTACGAGCAGTACTTC. The rearrangement joins TRBV27 to TRBJ2-7; D perhaps matches TRBD2 (6 bases). V lost 2 bases to trimming and J lost 3 bases, with 14 bases between them. Germline assignment: CDR1 MNHEY and CDR2 SMNVEV (reference sequence). There are 15 residues in the CDR3.

V gene TRBV10-1 combines with J gene TRBJ2-2; 8 bases line up with TRBD1. Looked up from germline, CDR1 is WNHNN and CDR2 is SYGVQD (reference sequence). CDR3 size: 13 residues. The J segment lost 9 bases and the V segment lost 2 bases, leaving 2 bases of the junction unmatched. CDR3 DNA sequence: TGCGCCAGCAGTGAGAGACAGGGGAGGGAGCTGTTTTTT. This translates into CASSERQGRELFF.

This clone was found once. J is TRBJ2-1 and V is TRBV1; the D call in the table, TRBD2, was not verified against the DNA. TRBV1 is shown as a pseudogene. The CDR3 has 19 amino acids. The CDR3 coding sequence is TGCACCAGCAGCCAAGAGATGGCTAGCGGGGGGGGTGGCTACAATGAGCAGTTCTTC. It yields the protein CTSSQEMASGGGGYNEQFF.

The CDR3 loop is CATSDRGNQPQHF. CDR3 bases: TGTGCCACCAGCGACAGGGGTAATCAGCCCCAGCATTTT. The chain carries TRBV24-1 and TRBJ1-5; 8 positions match TRBD1. This CDR3 is built from 13 residues. Looked up from germline, CDR1 is KGHDR and CDR2 is SFDVKD. Trimming took 7 bases from V and 4 from J; bases not matched to a gene: 2.

V is TRBV28 and J is TRBJ2-7; D call uncertain. V gave up 2 bases and J gave up 2 bases, with 10 bases separating them. From germline, CDR1 is MDHEN and CDR2 SYDVKM. The CDR3 loop spans 14 amino acids. CDR3: CASSLPGFAYEQYF. CDR3 nucleotide sequence: TGTGCCAGCAGTTTACCCGGGTTTGCCTACGAGCAGTACTTC.

This rearrangement joins TRBV10-2 to TRBJ2-7, with 9 bases that match TRBD1. J was trimmed by 2 bases and V by 6 bases; bases with no gene match: 2. This CDR3 spans 13 amino acids. Germline assignment: CDR1 WSHSY and CDR2 SAAADI. DNA of the CDR3: TGCGCCAGCAGGACAGGGGGGGCCTACGAGCAGTACTTC. It specifies CASRTGGAYEQYF.

The genes are TRBV28 and TRBJ1-2; D gene unclear. V was shortened by 5 bases and J by 3 bases, with 7 bases between the two germline ends. This CDR3 is built from 12 residues. The germline CDR1 and CDR2 sequences are MDHEN and SYDVKM. The CDR3 here is CASSRVDYGYTF. The CDR3 DNA is TGTGCCAGCAGTAGGGTTGACTATGGCTACACCTTC.

This clone was detected a few times. This rearrangement joins TRBV5-1 to TRBJ2-1; tentative D call: TRBD1 (6 bases). The germline gives CDR1 SGHRS, CDR2 YFSETQ. V shed 3 bases and J shed 2 bases, with 15 bases lying between them. The CDR3 length is 16 residues. In nucleotides, the CDR3 is TGCGCCAGCAGCTGGGGACACTTTGGGACCTACAATGAGCAGTTCTTC. It is translated as CASSWGHFGTYNEQFF.

The rearrangement uses TRBV7-9 and TRBJ2-7; D unresolved. CDR3 length equals 14 residues. Germline lookup yields CDR1 SEHNR and CDR2 FQNEAQ (reference sequence). V dropped 3 bases and J dropped 2 bases, with 11 bases sitting between them. For the CDR3, the DNA is TGTGCCAGCAGCTTGTTGCAGGCCCCCTACGAGCAGTACTTC. This translates into CASSLLQAPYEQYF.

In this sample, this clone is medium-sized. V gene TRBV6-4 combines with J gene TRBJ1-6; a weak D match, TRBD1 (5 bases). The V and J ends lost 3 bases and 6 bases respectively, with 9 bases between them. The CDR3 runs 14 residues. In germline, CDR1 is MRHNA, CDR2 SNTAGT. The CDR3 is CASSERTSNSPLHF. The CDR3 DNA sequence: TGTGCCAGCAGTGAGCGGACAAGTAATTCACCCCTCCACTTT.

This rearrangement joins TRBV7-3 to TRBJ2-3; 10 bases align to TRBD2. This CDR3 is 17 amino acids long. Germline CDR1 and CDR2: SGHTA and FQGTGA. Trimming took 1 base from V and 4 from J; bases not matched to a gene: 8. The chain's CDR3 is CASSLSIASGGADTQYF. DNA of the CDR3: TGTGCCAGCAGCTTAAGTATAGCTAGCGGGGGTGCAGATACGCAGTATTTT.

The CDR3 DNA reads TGTGCCAGCAGCTTAAAACAGGGTGTTTGGACCGGGGAGCTGTTTTTT. This sequence encodes CASSLKQGVWTGELFF. The chain uses TRBV7-3 and TRBJ2-2, with D possibly being TRBD1 (6 bases). V lost 1 base and J lost 5, with 14 bases in between. CDR3 size: 16 residues. Germline V lookup: CDR1 SGHTA, CDR2 FQGTGA.

This chain uses TRBV4-3 with TRBJ2-1, with 8 bases aligning to TRBD1. V gave up 0 bases and J gave up 6 bases; unmatched junction bases: 4. The CDR3 has 15 amino acids. Germline assignment: CDR1 LGHNA and CDR2 YSLEER. The CDR3 loop reads CASSQEGTGRNEQFF. CDR3 bases: TGCGCCAGCAGCCAAGAAGGGACAGGACGCAATGAGCAGTTCTTC.

V usage is TRBV9 and J usage is TRBJ2-7; possibly TRBD1 for D (6 bases). The CDR3 has 12 amino acids. CDR1 SGDLS and CDR2 YYNGEE come from the germline V gene. V was shortened by 3 bases and J by 3 bases, with 7 bases between the two germline ends. The CDR3 nucleotides read TGTGCCAGCAGCGGAGGGGGCTACGAGCAGTACTTC. Translating it yields CASSGGGYEQYF.

The chain couples TRBV7-3 to TRBJ2-1; unclear D gene. Trimming took 2 bases from V and 8 from J, leaving 10 bases between them. Germline CDR1 reads SGHTA; CDR2 reads FQGTGA. The CDR3 totals 13 residues. Here the CDR3 reads CASSLLWQDEQFF. The CDR3 coding sequence is TGTGCCAGCAGCTTATTGTGGCAGGATGAGCAGTTCTTC.

About this clone itself: At one end the junction does not follow the germline gene, possibly because of a read error. J is TRBJ2-1 and V is TRBV7-7; 9 nucleotides agree with TRBD2. Germline loops: CDR1 SSHAT, CDR2 FNYEAQ (reference sequence). The CDR3 totals 15 residues. This CDR3 reads CASSLAAGGMNEQFF. DNA of the CDR3: TGTGCTAGCAGCTTAGCCGCGGGAGGGATGAATGAGCAGTTCTTC.

A single count supports this clone. The gene calls are TRBV30 and TRBJ2-2; D is undetermined. Germline CDR1 reads GTSNPN; CDR2 reads SVGIG (reference sequence). The CDR3 covers 14 residues. The V gene lost 4 bases and the J gene lost 0 bases, with 9 bases spanning the gap. CDR3 nucleotides: TGTGCCTGGAATCCCGGGCCGAACACCGGGGAGCTGTTTTTT. It codes for CAWNPGPNTGELFF.

The chain combines TRBV5-4 with TRBJ1-2; D remains ambiguous. Germline CDR1 and CDR2: SGHNT and YYREEE (reference sequence). Deletions cut 0 bases from V and 2 bases from J, with 8 bases between. CDR3 size: 14 residues. CDR3 sequence (DNA): TGTGCCAGCAGCTTGGTGGGAGTCAACTATGGCTACACCTTC. It specifies CASSLVGVNYGYTF. Combining the CDR3 with reference TRBV5-4 and TRBJ1-2 gives the whole variable domain ETGVTQSPTHLIKTRGQQVTLRCSSQSGHNTVSWYQQALGQGPQFIFQYYREEENGRGNFPPRFSGLQFPNYSSELNVNALELDDSALYLCASSLVGVNYGYTFGSGTRLTVV.

This clone has a single count. V gene TRBV13 combines with J gene TRBJ2-3; TRBD2 agrees at 11 bases. CDR1 is PRHDT and CDR2 is FYEKMQ in the germline V gene (reference sequence). The CDR3 length is 19 residues. V dropped 3 bases and J dropped 3; count of bases not matched to a gene: 14. The CDR3: CASSLDGTSGIEFTDTQYF. CDR3 nucleotides: TGTGCCAGCAGCTTGGACGGGACTAGCGGAATCGAATTTACAGATACGCAGTATTTT.

J is TRBJ2-1 and V is TRBV15, with D unclear. Germline CDR1 is LNHNV and CDR2 is YYDKDF (reference sequence). V was clipped by 5 bases and J by 5 bases, with 13 bases between them. The CDR3 consists of 14 residues. The CDR3 sequence: CATSVRVSHNEQFF. As DNA, the CDR3 is TGTGCCACCAGCGTACGTGTCAGTCACAATGAGCAGTTCTTC.

This chain connects TRBV19 to TRBJ2-7; 16 bases are a match to TRBD2. This CDR3 comprises 20 residues. Germline values: CDR1 LNHDA, CDR2 SQIVND (reference sequence). With V trimmed by 0 bases and J by 3 bases, 11 bases remained unmatched. The DNA for the CDR3 is TGTGCCAGTAGTATAGATCTGAGTGGGACTAGCGGGAGGGCGATCTACGAGCAGTACTTC. It yields the protein CASSIDLSGTSGRAIYEQYF.

V and J are TRBV6-5 and TRBJ2-3; perhaps TRBD2 as D (7 bases). The CDR3 covers 14 residues. Trimming took off 5 bases at V and 4 bases at J, with 13 bases between the two ends. Germline CDR1 is MNHEY and CDR2 is SVGAGI. CDR3 residues: CASSTRGLADTQYF. The DNA of the CDR3 is TGTGCCAGCAGTACGCGGGGGCTTGCAGATACGCAGTATTTT.

This chain joins TRBV4-2 and TRBJ1-2, with 11 bases matching TRBD1. The CDR3 covers 18 residues. V lost 4 bases, J lost 7 bases, and 17 bases stayed unmatched. CDR1 and CDR2 (germline): LGHNA, YNFKEQ. The CDR3 DNA reads as TGTGCCAGCAGCCGCCTGGCCGGTGAAGGACAGGGGGCGCTTGGCTACACCTTC. This codes for CASSRLAGEGQGALGYTF.

CDR3 region: CATSDPDGTYEQYF. The DNA of the CDR3 is TGTGCCACCAGTGATCCGGACGGAACCTACGAGCAGTACTTC. The chain couples TRBV24-1 to TRBJ2-7; no firm D call. Trimming removed 3 bases from V and 2 bases from J, with 10 bases in between. CDR1 is KGHDR and CDR2 is SFDVKD in the germline V gene. The CDR3 sequence is 14 residues long.